This T cell receptor (beta chain) originates from a study of CD4 and CD8 cells across lung adenocarcinoma regions. Donors had localized lung adenocarcinoma, a non-small cell lung cancer. TCRdb fed the PCR reads into MiXCR, producing one record per CDR3 protein. The table shows approximately 25,000 distinct CDR3 sequences, with over 45% occurring only once. By share of the sample, this clonotype is medium-sized (0.01 to 0.1%). Germline assignment: CDR1 WSHSY and CDR2 SAAADI. V was trimmed by 6 bases and J by 6 bases, leaving 27 bases between them. CDR3 length: 18 residues. The rearrangement joins TRBV10-2 to TRBJ2-1; D gene ambiguous. Sequenced sample: CD8+ T cells from the center of a lung tumor. The clonotype originates from a male donor with lung adenocarcinoma. The CD4 and CD8 labels of this study may be unreliable. CDR3 loop: CASSEPHTIQFVSNEQFF. The CDR3, as DNA: TGCGCCAGCAGCGAGCCCCATACTATACAATTTGTGTCCAATGAGCAGTTCTTC.